Below are 25 T cell receptor beta chains sequenced from a single sample in a study of preoperative IRX-2 immunotherapy in early breast cancer. Treatment of the sample: preoperative locoregional IRX-2 cytokine immunotherapy. Generated by immunoSEQ multiplex PCR, the TCRdb table keeps only in-frame clones and is missing some. The table has 40,000 to 45,000 clones, about 72% seen once. The sample here was tumor tissue, taken after IRX-2 immunotherapy. Every receptor here comes from a human donor with breast cancer.

This chain uses TRBV4-1 with TRBJ2-2; D is unclear. V lost 1 base and J lost 2, with 17 bases in between. The CDR3 is 18 amino acids. CDR1 is MGHRA, CDR2 YSYEKL, per germline. DNA for the CDR3: TGCGCCAGCAGCCAAGCCGCTCGGAGAACAATTAACACCGGGGAGCTGTTTTTT. Its protein is CASSQAARRTINTGELFF.

This clone was seen only once. The rearrangement links TRBV5-1 to TRBJ2-1; D might be TRBD1 (5 bases). This CDR3 has 16 residues. Germline V gene data show CDR1 as SGHRS and CDR2 as YFSETQ. The germline V and J ends were trimmed by 0 bases and 0 bases, with 10 bases remaining between them. Here the CDR3 DNA reads TGCGCCAGCAGCTTGGGGGGCGTAAGCTCCTACAATGAGCAGTTCTTC. It translates to CASSLGGVSSYNEQFF.

The sample holds a few counts of this clone. The chain combines TRBV11-3 with TRBJ2-1, with D perhaps matching TRBD1 or TRBD2 (7 bases each). Germline CDR1 and CDR2: SGHNT and YENEEA. The CDR3 sequence is 16 residues long. V was trimmed by 5 bases and J by 0 bases, leaving 14 bases between them. The CDR3 is CASSPTRGGSYNEQFF. The CDR3 DNA sequence: TGTGCCAGCAGCCCCACCAGGGGGGGCTCCTACAATGAGCAGTTCTTC.

This clone was found once. This rearrangement joins TRBV29-1 to TRBJ1-2; D is possibly TRBD1 (6 bases). This CDR3 comprises 13 residues. Trimming took off 6 bases at V and 4 bases at J, with 15 bases between the two ends. Looked up from germline, CDR1 is SQVTM and CDR2 is ANQGSEA. CDR3 protein: CSVTGGLSYGYTF. CDR3 DNA sequence: TGCAGCGTCACTGGGGGGCTCAGCTATGGCTACACCTTC.

As to this clone: Mismatch with germline at one junction end may stem from a read error. The chain recombines TRBV6-1 with TRBJ1-3; D may be TRBD1 (5 bases). The germline V gene has CDR1 MNHNS and CDR2 SASEGT. The CDR3 consists of 13 residues. In nucleotides, the CDR3 is TGTGCCAGTAGTGAAGCGTGGGGCGGCACCATATATTTT. It is translated as CASSEAWGGTIYF.

The CDR3 loop is CASSRVTGGSEQYF. CDR3 bases: TGTGCCAGCAGCCGTGTGACAGGGGGGTCCGAGCAGTACTTC. The chain uses TRBV14 and TRBJ2-7; 9 bases align to TRBD1. Germline lookup yields CDR1 SGHDN and CDR2 FVKESK. The V and J ends lost 4 bases and 6 bases, in that order; junction bases with no gene match: 7. The length of the CDR3 is 14 residues.

The CDR3 coding sequence is TGCAGCGTATTGGGACAGGGTGCGTACAATGAGCAGTTCTTC. It encodes CSVLGQGAYNEQFF. This rearrangement joins TRBV29-1 to TRBJ2-1; 9 bases line up with TRBD1. Germline V gene data show CDR1 as SQVTM and CDR2 as ANQGSEA. J gave up 4 bases and V 6 bases, and 7 bases lay outside the gene matches. This CDR3 is 14 amino acids long.

The V and J genes are TRBV6-7 and TRBJ2-5; 9 bases line up with TRBD1. Being an ORF, TRBV6-7 has a function that is uncertain. With 0 bases clipped from V and 6 bases from J, the junction kept 5 bases outside the gene matches. This CDR3 comprises 15 residues. CDR3 region: CASSYSADRGQTQYF. CDR3 DNA sequence: TGTGCCAGCAGTTACTCTGCGGACAGGGGACAGACCCAGTACTTC.

The CDR3 sequence: CASSIDGGHNQPQHF. In DNA form, the CDR3 reads TGTGCCAGTAGTATAGATGGGGGTCACAATCAGCCCCAGCATTTT. The chain links TRBV19 to TRBJ1-5; possible D gene TRBD1, 5 bases. Trimming removed 0 bases at V and 3 bases at J, with 9 bases between. This CDR3 spans 15 amino acids. CDR1 is LNHDA and CDR2 is SQIVND in the germline V gene (reference sequence).

This clone has just a few counts. The gene calls are TRBV6-8 and TRBJ2-1; TRBD2 might be the D (7 bases). Germline CDR1 is MNHGY and CDR2 is SAAAGT. This CDR3 has 14 amino acids. V gave up 6 bases and J gave up 7 bases, with 16 bases separating them. CDR3: CASRRQGRGNEQFF. The CDR3 coding sequence is TGTGCCAGCAGGAGGCAGGGGAGGGGAAATGAGCAGTTCTTC.

J is TRBJ1-4 and V is TRBV5-1, with D uncertain. The CDR3 extends over 15 amino acids. The germline V gene encodes CDR1 SGHRS and CDR2 YFSETQ. The V end lost 0 bases, the J end lost 3 bases, and 9 bases lay between the germline ends. The CDR3 sequence: CASSLAGKANEKLFF. The CDR3 DNA is TGCGCCAGCAGCTTGGCCGGGAAGGCTAATGAAAAACTGTTTTTT.

The chain joins TRBV6-8 to TRBJ2-1; 11 nucleotides line up with TRBD2. From germline, CDR1 is MNHGY and CDR2 SAAAGT. The CDR3 consists of 17 residues. Trimming at V came to 5 bases and at J to 5 bases, leaving 11 bases not matched to a gene. The CDR3, as DNA: TGTGCCAGCAGTCCTGACCCTAGCGGGGGGACTAACAATGAGCAGTTCTTC. Translating it yields CASSPDPSGGTNNEQFF.

The V gene is TRBV7-1, the J gene TRBJ2-7, with 7 nucleotides matching TRBD1. TRBV7-1 is placed among ORFs of uncertain function. J gave up 4 bases and V 5 bases, and 5 bases lay outside the gene matches. The CDR3 runs 13 residues. CDR3 sequence: CASSTQTGYEQYF. DNA of the CDR3: TGTGCCAGCAGCACCCAGACAGGGTACGAGCAGTACTTC.

The chain couples TRBV6-8 to TRBJ2-5, with 11 positions matching TRBD1. Germline CDR1 reads MNHGY; CDR2 reads SAAAGT. The CDR3 has 16 residues. V shed 5 bases, J shed 2 bases, and the junction held 7 bases outside the gene matches. The CDR3 DNA follows: TGTGCCAGCAGTCCCCGGGACAGGGGGAAACAAGAGACCCAGTACTTC. Its protein product is CASSPRDRGKQETQYF.

CDR3 DNA sequence: TGTGCCAGCAGTTACTCGAGGGGTAGCAATCAGCCCCAGCATTTT. It yields the protein CASSYSRGSNQPQHF. The J gene is TRBJ1-5, the V gene TRBV6-8; possibly TRBD1 for D (5 bases). The ends were cut back, 0 bases at V and 0 bases at J, with 6 bases in the middle. The CDR3 consists of 15 residues. CDR1 MNHGY and CDR2 SAAAGT come from the germline V gene.

The chain links TRBV5-1 to TRBJ2-3, with a tentative D call TRBD2 (6 bases). V lost 0 bases, J lost 2 bases, and 10 bases lay in between. The CDR3 covers 15 residues. Looked up from germline, CDR1 is SGHRS and CDR2 is YFSETQ. The DNA for the CDR3 is TGCGCCAGCAGCTTGGACGCGGGAACCACAGATACGCAGTATTTT. Translated: CASSLDAGTTDTQYF.

The J gene is TRBJ2-3, the V gene TRBV6-8; 13 nucleotides line up with TRBD2. CDR1 is MNHGY and CDR2 is SAAAGT in the germline V gene. This CDR3 contains 15 residues. V was pared by 5 bases and J by 7 bases, with 6 bases of the junction left unmatched. The CDR3 DNA sequence: TGTGCCAGCAGTGAGGGACTAGCGGGAATATATACGCAGTATTTT. Its protein product is CASSEGLAGIYTQYF.

The V and J genes are TRBV10-3 and TRBJ1-1; 10 bases line up with TRBD1. Trimming took 2 bases from V and 0 from J; bases not matched to a gene: 3. The CDR3 is made up of 16 amino acids. Germline CDR1 reads ENHRY; CDR2 reads SYGVKD. The CDR3 protein is CAISERDRGVNTEAFF. Written as DNA, the CDR3 is TGTGCCATCAGTGAGAGGGACAGGGGCGTGAACACTGAAGCTTTCTTT.

The chain has TRBV6-8 and TRBJ2-7; 10 bases agree with TRBD2. CDR1 and CDR2 (germline): MNHGY, SAAAGT. Trimming took 5 bases from V and 2 from J; bases not matched to a gene: 6. CDR3 length: 15 residues. CDR3 residues: CASSLSGGLAYEQYF. CDR3 in DNA: TGTGCCAGCAGTCTTAGCGGGGGGCTAGCCTACGAGCAGTACTTC.

The chain uses TRBV30 and TRBJ2-3, with 7 bases fitting TRBD2. Germline V gene lookup returns CDR1 GTSNPN and CDR2 SVGIG (reference sequence). This CDR3 contains 15 residues. Germline trimming cut 0 bases from V and 0 bases from J; bases unmatched to any gene: 3. In DNA form, the CDR3 reads TGTGCCTGGAGTGTGGGAGGGCAAAGCACAGATACGCAGTATTTT. It specifies CAWSVGGQSTDTQYF.

This clone has a single count. The chain links TRBV12-5 to TRBJ1-5; TRBD1 matches at 9 bases. The CDR3 extends over 13 amino acids. Germline lookup yields CDR1 LGHNT and CDR2 FRNRAP. CDR3 loop: CAGRQGVNQPQHF. Here the CDR3 DNA reads TGTGCCGGACGACAGGGGGTCAATCAGCCCCAGCATTTT. Complete variable domain (other parts from reference TRBV12-5 and TRBJ1-5): DARVTQTPRHKVTEMGQEVTMRCQPILGHNTVFWYRQTMMQGLELLAYFRNRAPLDDSGMPKDRFSAEMPDATLATLKIQPSEPRDSAVYFCAGRQGVNQPQHFGDGTRLSIL.

V gene TRBV15 combines with J gene TRBJ2-7; 8 nucleotides match TRBD1. Germline assignment: CDR1 LNHNV and CDR2 YYDKDF (reference sequence). V was pared by 0 bases and J by 2 bases, with 9 bases of the junction left unmatched. CDR3 length: 17 amino acids. The chain's CDR3 is CATSRELDRVAAYEQYF. Here the CDR3 DNA reads TGTGCCACCAGCAGAGAATTGGACAGGGTGGCGGCCTACGAGCAGTACTTC.

The rearrangement uses TRBV6-8 and TRBJ2-1; 9 bases map to TRBD1. Trimming took 0 bases from V and 8 from J; bases not matched to a gene: 5. The CDR3 runs 15 residues. Looked up from germline, CDR1 is MNHGY and CDR2 is SAAAGT. The DNA for the CDR3 is TGTGCCAGCAGTTACTCTGGGACAGGGTTACATGAGCAGTTCTTC. This translates into CASSYSGTGLHEQFF.

The J gene is TRBJ2-5, the V gene TRBV7-7; possible D gene TRBD1, 6 bases. Trimming left V 5 bases short and J 5 bases short, with 15 bases between. The germline V gene encodes CDR1 SSHAT and CDR2 FNYEAQ (reference sequence). This CDR3 is 14 amino acids long. CDR3 loop: CASSLGQGPETQYF. Here the CDR3 DNA reads TGTGCCAGCAGCCTAGGGCAGGGGCCGGAGACCCAGTACTTC.

The chain uses TRBV6-7 and TRBJ2-1; TRBD2 matches 11 bases. TRBV6-7 is recorded as an ORF, its role being uncertain. The CDR3 consists of 17 residues. J was trimmed by 6 bases and V by 2 bases; bases with no gene match: 9. CDR3 coding DNA: TGTGCCAGCAGTTACGAAGGCCTAGCGGGAGGATTCAATGAGCAGTTCTTC. It translates to CASSYEGLAGGFNEQFF.